A single sample is the source of the 11 T cell receptor beta chains below, sequenced in a study of T cell responses to AZD1222 COVID-19 vaccine. TCRdb's table, derived via immunoSEQ multiplex PCR, lists solely in-frame clones and lacks some. The sample includes roughly 120,000 clones, approximately 85% of them seen just once. The specimen was peripheral blood, collected on day 0 of AZD1222 vaccination. Source of these receptors: an adult in good health.

The chain combines TRBV29-1 with TRBJ1-2; 7 bases are a match to TRBD1. The CDR3 is 12 residues long. Germline lookup yields CDR1 SQVTM and CDR2 ANQGSEA. Losses at the gene ends were 2 bases for V and 5 bases for J; bases not matched to a gene: 2. The chain's CDR3 is CSVENRGYGYTF. DNA for the CDR3: TGCAGCGTTGAAAACAGGGGATATGGCTACACCTTC.

This clone was seen more than once but under ten times. This chain uses TRBV7-2 with TRBJ1-2; 7 bases line up with TRBD1. CDR1 and CDR2 (germline): SGHTA, FQGNSA. The CDR3 is 13 residues long. J was trimmed by 8 bases and V by 3 bases; bases with no gene match: 6. CDR3 amino acids: CASSFEGARGYTF. DNA for the CDR3: TGTGCCAGCAGCTTCGAGGGGGCGCGAGGCTACACCTTC.

This chain uses TRBV10-1 with TRBJ2-5, with 14 positions matching TRBD2. V gave up 10 bases and J gave up 1 base; unmatched junction bases: 2. Germline values: CDR1 WNHNN, CDR2 SYGVQD (reference sequence). The CDR3 extends over 14 amino acids. In DNA, the CDR3 is TGCGCCAAAGGACTAGCGGGGGGCCAAGAGACCCAGTACTTC. It codes for CAKGLAGGQETQYF.

The gene calls are TRBV3-1 (or the pseudogene TRBV3-2) and TRBJ1-2; D perhaps matches TRBD1 (5 bases). The CDR3 consists of 11 residues. Trimming shortened V by 3 bases and J by 7 bases, and 6 bases separated the two germline ends. Germline-derived CDR1 and CDR2 are LGHDT and YNNKEL (reference sequence). The CDR3 loop reads CASSQGVGYTF. The CDR3 coding sequence is TGTGCCAGCAGCCAGGGGGTTGGCTACACCTTC.

The chain has TRBV28 and TRBJ2-7; D uncertain. Looked up from germline, CDR1 is MDHEN and CDR2 is SYDVKM. V lost 4 bases, J lost 0 bases, and 4 bases lay in between. The length of the CDR3 is 12 residues. Here the CDR3 DNA reads TGTGCCAGCAGTTCTTTCTCCTACGAGCAGTACTTC. This sequence encodes CASSSFSYEQYF.

This clone was observed at least ten times. The CDR3 DNA is TGTGCCAGCCGAGGGACAGGGGATTACAATGAGCAGTTCTTC. Protein sequence: CASRGTGDYNEQFF. V and J are TRBV11-3 and TRBJ2-1; 10 nucleotides line up with TRBD1. CDR3 length equals 14 residues. Germline V gene sequence: CDR1 SGHNT, CDR2 YENEEA. V was clipped by 8 bases and J by 4 bases; unmatched bases: 5.

The genes are TRBV10-3 and TRBJ2-7, with no clear D. Germline V gene lookup returns CDR1 ENHRY and CDR2 SYGVKD. The CDR3 totals 14 residues. V gave up 10 bases and J gave up 7 bases, with 23 bases separating them. The CDR3 loop reads CAKKLGPTSSEQYF. CDR3 DNA sequence: TGTGCCAAGAAATTGGGCCCGACTTCCTCGGAGCAGTACTTC.

The J gene is TRBJ1-5, the V gene TRBV5-1; D ambiguous. Per the germline V gene, CDR1 is SGHRS and CDR2 is YFSETQ. The CDR3 runs to 13 residues. V dropped 0 bases and J dropped 5 bases, with 6 bases sitting between them. CDR3 in DNA: TGCGCCAGCAGCTTGGCCGGGGATCAGCCCCAGCATTTT. Its protein product is CASSLAGDQPQHF.

This chain joins TRBV7-2 and TRBJ1-4; D ambiguous. Germline CDR1 reads SGHTA; CDR2 reads FQGNSA. The CDR3 covers 15 residues. Trimming cost V 0 bases and J 7 bases, with 12 bases left between them. The CDR3 reads CASSLARTESEKLFF. CDR3 coding DNA: TGTGCCAGCAGCTTAGCGCGCACAGAAAGTGAAAAACTGTTTTTT. The full variable domain, rest sourced from reference TRBV7-2 and TRBJ1-4, is GAGVSQSPSNKVTEKGKDVELRCDPISGHTALYWYRQSLGQGLEFLIYFQGNSAPDKSGLPSDRFSAERTGGSVSTLTIQRTQQEDSAVYLCASSLARTESEKLFFGSGTQLSVL.

In its sample, this clone was seen a few times. The rearrangement joins TRBV4-1 to TRBJ2-7; D may match TRBD1 or TRBD2 (5 bases each). The V gene lost 3 bases and the J gene lost 2 bases, with 14 bases spanning the gap. CDR3 length equals 15 residues. Germline-derived CDR1 and CDR2 are MGHRA and YSYEKL. This CDR3 reads CASSHEFRGTYEQYF. Here the CDR3 DNA reads TGCGCCAGCAGCCACGAATTCCGGGGCACCTACGAGCAGTACTTC.

The V call is TRBV7-2, the J call TRBJ1-2; TRBD1 is a possible D gene (6 bases). The CDR3 runs to 14 residues. V lost 1 base and J lost 6, with 12 bases in between. CDR1 is SGHTA and CDR2 is FQGNSA in the germline V gene. The CDR3 DNA follows: TGTGCCAGCAGCTTAGAACCAGGGGCCCATGGCTACACCTTC. Its protein product is CASSLEPGAHGYTF.